The 28 T cell receptor beta chains in this list originate from one sample, sequenced in a study of T cell responses to AZD1222 COVID-19 vaccine. TCRdb's copy holds only in-frame clones and misses some; the assay was immunoSEQ multiplex PCR. Among 100,000 or so clones listed, more than 75% were seen once. Specimen: peripheral blood, collected on day 0 of AZD1222 vaccination. These receptors originate from an adult in good health.

This clone was seen more than once but under ten times. The J gene is TRBJ2-6, the V gene TRBV2, with D unresolved. V was pared by 5 bases and J by 1 base, with 9 bases between. This CDR3 has 15 residues. Germline CDR1 SNHLY, CDR2 FYNNEI. The CDR3 loop is CASSIQRSGANVLTF. As DNA, the CDR3 is TGTGCCAGCAGTATTCAGCGTTCTGGGGCCAACGTCCTGACTTTC.

This chain joins TRBV5-6 and TRBJ2-7, with D tentatively TRBD2 (6 bases). CDR1 and CDR2 (germline): SGHDT, YYEEEE. CDR3 length: 16 amino acids. V was cut by 3 bases and J by 4 bases, with 20 bases left in between. The CDR3 loop reads CASSSLSRRGLYEQYF. CDR3 nucleotide sequence: TGTGCCAGCAGCTCCCTGTCCAGGCGGGGATTGTACGAGCAGTACTTC.

V and J are TRBV9 and TRBJ2-1; D may be TRBD1 (5 bases). Germline V gene sequence: CDR1 SGDLS, CDR2 YYNGEE. Trimming pared 3 bases from V and 7 bases from J, leaving 5 bases between. This CDR3 region has 11 residues. CDR3 coding DNA: TGTGCCAGCAGCGAGGGGAATGAGCAGTTCTTC. Translating gives CASSEGNEQFF.

This chain links TRBV21-1 with TRBJ1-2; the table names TRBD1, a call not compared with the DNA. TRBV21-1 is shown as a pseudogene. The CDR3 runs 15 residues. Here the CDR3 DNA reads TGTGCCAGCAGCACCGTACTGACAGGGGTGTGGGGCTACACCTTC. Translation: CASSTVLTGVWGYTF.

The count of this clone is one. This chain connects TRBV2 to TRBJ2-5; TRBD2 matches 9 bases. In germline, CDR1 is SNHLY, CDR2 FYNNEI. Trimming took 2 bases from V and 4 from J; bases not matched to a gene: 5. This CDR3 has 15 residues. CDR3 sequence: CASSEWVSGGETQYF. CDR3 DNA sequence: TGTGCCAGCAGTGAATGGGTTAGCGGGGGAGAGACCCAGTACTTC.

The genes are TRBV4-2 and TRBJ1-1; no firm D call. V was pared by 6 bases and J by 5 bases, with 13 bases between. Germline CDR1 reads LGHNA; CDR2 reads YNFKEQ. This CDR3 has 13 residues. The CDR3 nucleotides read TGTGCCAGCAGGGGTTCAGTGGGGACTGAAGCTTTCTTT. Protein product: CASRGSVGTEAFF.

The chain has TRBV11-2 and TRBJ2-1, with 8 bases identical to TRBD1. Per the germline V gene, CDR1 is SGHAT and CDR2 is FQNNGV. V lost 4 bases, J lost 7 bases, and 6 bases stayed unmatched. The CDR3 totals 14 residues. CDR3 coding DNA: TGTGCCAGCAGCTCGAACAGGGGGTTTAATGAGCAGTTCTTC. It specifies CASSSNRGFNEQFF.

This chain links TRBV7-2 with TRBJ2-1, with TRBD2 identical over 8 bases. CDR3 length equals 16 residues. Germline CDR1 SGHTA, CDR2 FQGNSA. With V trimmed by 3 bases and J by 0 bases, 4 bases remained unmatched. The CDR3 spells CASSFIAGSSYNEQFF. The DNA for the CDR3 is TGTGCCAGCAGCTTTATAGCGGGAAGCTCCTACAATGAGCAGTTCTTC.

This clone was picked up one time. The chain links TRBV7-2 to TRBJ2-5; 11 bases align to TRBD2. Germline V gene data show CDR1 as SGHTA and CDR2 as FQGNSA. V was clipped by 5 bases and J by 5 bases; unmatched bases: 7. CDR3 length: 15 residues. The CDR3 sequence: CASSTLAGVAETQYF. Here the CDR3 DNA reads TGTGCCAGCAGCACACTAGCGGGGGTGGCGGAGACCCAGTACTTC.

This chain links TRBV4-3 with TRBJ1-4; the match to TRBD1 covers 7 bases. V was pared by 2 bases and J by 4 bases, with 4 bases of the junction left unmatched. The germline gives CDR1 LGHNA, CDR2 YSLEER. The CDR3 length is 15 residues. DNA for the CDR3: TGCGCCAGCAGCCAAACCGGGACAGATAATGAAAAACTGTTTTTT. Its protein is CASSQTGTDNEKLFF.

The chain recombines TRBV19 with TRBJ2-5, with 9 nucleotides matching TRBD1. J lost 2 bases, V lost 3 bases, and 4 bases had no gene match. Germline V gene lookup returns CDR1 LNHDA and CDR2 SQIVND (reference sequence). This CDR3 contains 15 residues. The CDR3 here is CASSMIGTGQETQYF. The CDR3, as DNA: TGTGCCAGTAGTATGATTGGGACAGGGCAAGAGACCCAGTACTTC.

The gene calls are TRBV19 and TRBJ2-7, with 9 bases that match TRBD2. CDR3 length: 14 amino acids. V shed 4 bases, J shed 2 bases, and the junction held 3 bases outside the gene matches. Germline assignment: CDR1 LNHDA and CDR2 SQIVND (reference sequence). CDR3 residues: CASSKRGDTYEQYF. The CDR3 nucleotides read TGTGCCAGTAGTAAGCGGGGGGACACCTACGAGCAGTACTTC.

This chain joins TRBV19 and TRBJ1-1, with 8 bases fitting TRBD1. CDR3 length: 13 amino acids. CDR1 LNHDA and CDR2 SQIVND come from the germline V gene (reference sequence). The J segment lost 7 bases and the V segment lost 1 base, leaving 2 bases of the junction unmatched. CDR3 coding DNA: TGTGCCAGTAGTATAGCAGGGGGCTTTGAAGCTTTCTTT. Translation: CASSIAGGFEAFF.

This chain connects TRBV24-1 to TRBJ2-1; D is unclear. Trimming removed 6 bases from V and 5 bases from J, with 13 bases in between. The CDR3 is 14 residues long. Germline CDR1 reads KGHDR; CDR2 reads SFDVKD. The CDR3 region is CATSKSGSNNEQFF. The CDR3 DNA reads as TGTGCCACCAGTAAAAGTGGATCTAACAATGAGCAGTTCTTC.

This rearrangement joins TRBV7-6 to TRBJ2-5; 7 nucleotides align to TRBD1. This CDR3 has 14 residues. V gave up 2 bases and J gave up 4 bases; unmatched junction bases: 4. Looked up from germline, CDR1 is SGHVS and CDR2 is FNYEAQ. The CDR3 loop reads CASSLHRGSETQYF. Here the CDR3 DNA reads TGTGCCAGCAGCTTACACAGGGGATCAGAGACCCAGTACTTC.

The chain has TRBV19 and TRBJ1-5; D ambiguous. The CDR3 loop spans 11 amino acids. CDR1 and CDR2 (germline): LNHDA, SQIVND (reference sequence). CDR3 sequence (DNA): TGTGGGAGCGGTAGCAATCAGCCCCAGCATTTT. Translating gives CGSGSNQPQHF.

A single count supports this clone. The chain employs TRBV11-3 and TRBJ1-1; TRBD1 aligns across 7 bases. With 1 base clipped from V and 3 bases from J, the junction kept 2 bases outside the gene matches. Germline CDR1 reads SGHNT; CDR2 reads YENEEA. The CDR3 runs 14 residues. The CDR3 region is CASSLGGTDTEAFF. Here the CDR3 DNA reads TGTGCCAGCAGCTTAGGTGGGACAGACACTGAAGCTTTCTTT. Full variable domain (outside the CDR3, taken from reference TRBV11-3 and TRBJ1-1): EAGVVQSPRYKIIEKKQPVAFWCNPISGHNTLYWYLQNLGQGPELLIRYENEEAVDDSQLPKDRFSAERLKGVDSTLKIQPAELGDSAVYLCASSLGGTDTEAFFGQGTRLTVV.

CDR3 in amino acids: CASSPNFQGSNEQFF. DNA of the CDR3: TGTGCCAGCTCACCCAATTTTCAGGGAAGCAATGAGCAGTTCTTC. The chain recombines TRBV18 with TRBJ2-1; D is possibly TRBD1 (5 bases). This CDR3 has 15 amino acids. V lost 3 bases and J 6 bases, leaving 15 bases between the germline ends. The germline gives CDR1 KGHSH, CDR2 LQKENI.

About this clone: The same CDR3 can be traced to other DNA sequences in this sample. The chain links TRBV29-1 to TRBJ2-3; no definite D call. The V gene lost 3 bases and the J gene lost 3 bases, with 1 base spanning the gap. The CDR3 is 10 amino acids. From germline, CDR1 is SQVTM and CDR2 ANQGSEA. The DNA for the CDR3 is TGCAGCGTTGATACAGATACGCAGTATTTT. Amino acids: CSVDTDTQYF.

The V gene is TRBV19, the J gene TRBJ2-7; TRBD1 agrees at 10 bases. The length of the CDR3 is 14 residues. V was pared by 6 bases and J by 5 bases, with 7 bases of the junction left unmatched. Per the germline V gene, CDR1 is LNHDA and CDR2 is SQIVND (reference sequence). The CDR3 reads CASSLGTGAHEQYF. The CDR3 DNA reads as TGTGCCAGTAGCCTCGGGACAGGGGCCCACGAGCAGTACTTC.

The V and J genes are TRBV30 and TRBJ1-2; D not resolved. Germline-derived CDR1 and CDR2 are GTSNPN and SVGIG (reference sequence). Trimming left V 1 base short and J 7 bases short, with 7 bases between. The CDR3 has 11 residues. This chain's CDR3 is CAWSAWSGYTF. CDR3 nucleotides: TGTGCCTGGAGTGCGTGGAGTGGCTACACCTTC.

This clone has just one count. The V and J genes are TRBV25-1 and TRBJ2-5, with a possible D match to TRBD2 (6 bases). The V gene's germline CDR1 is MGHDK and CDR2 SYGVNS. There are 14 residues in the CDR3. Trimming pared 3 bases from V and 4 bases from J, leaving 12 bases between. CDR3: CASSDQGGSETQYF. The CDR3 DNA reads TGTGCCAGCAGTGACCAGGGAGGTTCAGAGACCCAGTACTTC.

The rearrangement links TRBV9 to TRBJ1-1; D is unresolved. The germline gives CDR1 SGDLS, CDR2 YYNGEE. This CDR3 has 14 amino acids. Trimming left V 2 bases short and J 0 bases short, with 8 bases between. DNA of the CDR3: TGTGCCAGCAGCGTGGACGTCATGAACACTGAAGCTTTCTTT. It specifies CASSVDVMNTEAFF.

In its sample, this clone was seen once. The V call is TRBV30, the J call TRBJ1-1; the match to TRBD1 covers 7 bases. The CDR3 loop spans 16 amino acids. Per germline, CDR1 GTSNPN and CDR2 SVGIG (reference sequence). J gave up 1 base and V 0 bases, and 8 bases lay outside the gene matches. The CDR3 region is CAWSVWGTAPNTEAFF. The CDR3 DNA is TGTGCCTGGAGTGTATGGGGGACAGCCCCGAACACTGAAGCTTTCTTT.

The gene calls are TRBV27 and TRBJ1-2, with 9 bases lining up with TRBD1. J was trimmed by 6 bases and V by 5 bases; bases with no gene match: 4. CDR3 length: 13 residues. CDR1 MNHEY and CDR2 SMNVEV come from the germline V gene (reference sequence). The CDR3 DNA is TGTGCCAGCAGTGCCTACAGGGGGCATGGCTACACCTTC. It is translated as CASSAYRGHGYTF.

This clone has more than one count but fewer than ten. V usage is TRBV7-9 and J usage is TRBJ2-2; the D gene is possibly TRBD1 (6 bases). Germline loops: CDR1 SEHNR, CDR2 FQNEAQ (reference sequence). Trimming removed 5 bases at V and 4 bases at J, with 14 bases between. CDR3 length: 15 amino acids. The CDR3 loop is CASSPRGAVTGELFF. The CDR3 nucleotides are TGTGCCAGCAGCCCCAGGGGTGCGGTCACCGGGGAGCTGTTTTTT.

V gene TRBV30 combines with J gene TRBJ1-6; unclear D gene. The CDR3 length is 12 residues. The V gene lost 2 bases and the J gene lost 7 bases, with 6 bases spanning the gap. Germline values: CDR1 GTSNPN, CDR2 SVGIG (reference sequence). The CDR3 loop reads CAWSPTNSPLHF. For the CDR3, the DNA is TGTGCCTGGAGTCCAACAAATTCACCCCTCCACTTT.

The genes are TRBV6-6 and TRBJ2-1; tentative D call: TRBD2 (5 bases). V was shortened by 4 bases and J by 1 base, with 11 bases between the two germline ends. Germline values: CDR1 MNHNY, CDR2 SVGAGI (reference sequence). The CDR3 consists of 15 residues. CDR3 sequence: CASSLPEGSYNEQFF. CDR3 nucleotides: TGTGCCAGCAGTTTGCCCGAGGGTTCCTACAATGAGCAGTTCTTC.